Presented here are 10 T cell receptor beta chains from one specimen sequenced in a study of T cells after yellow fever vaccination (dated by TCRdb to about 2019). Explained via the paper, the treatment or condition label denotes: live attenuated yellow fever vaccine strain. To prepare the library, 5' RACE was applied. The data were produced on an Illumina NovaSeq 6000. TCRdb reran the public reads through fastp at Q25 and MiXCR, keeping productive beta chains. Records with the same CDR3 protein are collapsed into one entry carrying the most frequent genes and DNA. This sample is represented by around 300,000 distinct CDR3 sequences; around 4.5% of them were singletons. The biggest ten clones account for approximately 19% of the sample. The sample consisted of PBMCs, taken 15 days after the yellow fever booster vaccination. The origin of the receptors is a man aged 18 to 29 who received the YFV17D yellow fever vaccine.

This clonotype was recorded many times. The chain combines TRBV5-1 with TRBJ2-5; 7 bases fit TRBD1. The CDR3 length is 15 residues. J gave up 4 bases and V 2 bases, and 8 bases lay outside the gene matches. The germline V gene has CDR1 SGHRS and CDR2 YFSETQ. CDR3 protein: CASSFSTGARETQYF. For the CDR3, the DNA is TGCGCCAGCAGCTTTTCAACAGGGGCTAGAGAGACCCAGTACTTC.

This clonotype showed up many times. The chain has TRBV10-3 and TRBJ2-3; possibly TRBD1 for D (6 bases). Trimming took 4 bases from V and 1 from J, leaving 9 bases between them. CDR1 and CDR2 from the germline V gene are ENHRY and SYGVKD. The CDR3 runs to 14 residues. The CDR3 here is CAISVGAGTDTQYF. The DNA of the CDR3 is TGTGCCATCAGTGTGGGGGCCGGCACAGATACGCAGTATTTT.

This clonotype occurred a few times. The chain carries TRBV25-1 and TRBJ1-2; D call uncertain. V was clipped by 2 bases and J by 8 bases, with 18 bases between them. In germline, CDR1 is MGHDK, CDR2 SYGVNS. The CDR3 loop spans 15 amino acids. The CDR3: CASSEADRETDGYTF. The CDR3 DNA sequence: TGTGCCAGCAGTGAAGCGGACCGGGAAACCGACGGCTACACCTTC.

This clonotype was seen only a few times. The rearrangement links TRBV5-4 to TRBJ2-2, with D perhaps matching TRBD1 (6 bases). The ends were cut back, 5 bases at V and 7 bases at J, with 12 bases in the middle. The CDR3 has 13 amino acids. CDR1 SGHNT and CDR2 YYREEE come from the germline V gene (reference sequence). As DNA, the CDR3 is TGTGCCAGCAGTCCTACAGGGTACGGGGAGCTGTTTTTT. It is translated as CASSPTGYGELFF.

This clonotype appeared many times. The chain carries TRBV29-1 and TRBJ1-1; D call uncertain. The CDR3 spans 12 residues. V lost 4 bases and J lost 4, with 10 bases in between. Germline values: CDR1 SQVTM, CDR2 ANQGSEA. This CDR3 is CSVAVFGTEAFF. The CDR3 DNA follows: TGCAGCGTTGCTGTTTTTGGCACTGAAGCTTTCTTT.

This clonotype was observed a few times. This rearrangement joins TRBV10-1 to TRBJ2-3; 12 bases align to TRBD2. The junction had 3 bases not matched to a gene; V was cut back by 0 bases and J by 2 bases. Per germline, CDR1 WNHNN and CDR2 SYGVQD (reference sequence). CDR3 length: 17 residues. The CDR3 reads CASSESTSGGVTDTQYF. The CDR3 region has the DNA TGCGCCAGCAGTGAGTCGACTAGCGGGGGTGTCACAGATACGCAGTATTTT.

This clonotype was observed many times. This chain joins TRBV6-2 or TRBV6-3 and TRBJ2-1, with D unresolved. V lost 10 bases, J lost 4 bases, and 8 bases lay in between. Germline V gene sequence: CDR1 MNHEY, CDR2 SVGEGT. This CDR3 contains 11 residues. CDR3 in DNA: TGTGCCATTGCGGATTACAATGAGCAGTTCTTC. It translates to CAIADYNEQFF.

Worth noting for this clonotype: A much larger clone sits a single nucleotide away, making a read error possible. The chain links TRBV12-5 to TRBJ2-3, with D possibly being TRBD2 (6 bases). Trimming took off 3 bases at V and 4 bases at J, with 17 bases between the two ends. The CDR3 loop spans 16 amino acids. Germline CDR1 is LGHNT and CDR2 is FRNRAP. CDR3 amino acids: CASGFGREEYPDTQYF. The CDR3, as DNA: TGTGCTAGTGGTTTCGGCAGGGAGGAATACCCAGATACGCAGTATTTT. The whole variable domain, filled in from reference TRBV12-5 and TRBJ2-3, reads DARVTQTPRHKVTEMGQEVTMRCQPILGHNTVFWYRQTMMQGLELLAYFRNRAPLDDSGMPKDRFSAEMPDATLATLKIQPSEPRDSAVYFCASGFGREEYPDTQYFGPGTRLTVL.

The chain recombines TRBV7-2 with TRBJ2-2; D ambiguous. Trimming removed 3 bases from V and 6 bases from J, with 11 bases in between. The CDR3 is made up of 14 amino acids. CDR1 and CDR2 (germline): SGHTA, FQGNSA. The CDR3 region is CASSFRVASGELFF. For the CDR3, the DNA is TGTGCCAGCAGCTTTAGAGTGGCCTCCGGGGAGCTGTTTTTT.

The chain carries TRBV30 and TRBJ1-2; D unresolved. With 2 bases removed from V and 8 bases from J, the gap between germline ends came to 9 bases. The CDR3 runs 11 residues. The germline gives CDR1 GTSNPN, CDR2 SVGIG (reference sequence). CDR3 nucleotides: TGTGCCTGGAGTCCCCGTATCGGCTACACCTTC. Translating gives CAWSPRIGYTF.